This T cell receptor beta chain was captured by sequencing in a study of tumor-infiltrating lymphocytes in primary liver carcinoma. Overall study context: Spanning 4.2 to 10 cm, the tumors were T1-T3 N0M0.

J lost 1 base, V lost 7 bases, and 2 bases had no gene match. This CDR3 has 14 residues. The V gene's germline CDR1 is MRHNA and CDR2 SNTAGT. DNA and RNA were both co-extracted from 20-30 mg of bulk tissue that had not been sorted. Without exception, tumor samples held over 90% viable tumor cells. Production of TCR beta cDNA used around 500 ng total RNA together with a constant-region primer. Libraries for TCR beta were built through three nested multiplex PCR rounds, which together made up a slightly modified ARM-PCR procedure. Each of the first two PCR rounds ran approximately 11 cycles with TRBV1-TRBV30 forward and C-beta reverse primers. TCRdb re-derived calls from the multiplex PCR reads in MiXCR, one entry per CDR3 protein. This sample has roughly 120,000 distinct CDR3 sequences, with around 64% found just once.

The sequence was obtained from an older woman with primary liver carcinoma and hepatitis B virus infection. The sequenced material came from liver tumor tissue from sampling region 3. The subset was: tumor region T3, left-lateral pole. The genes are TRBV6-4 and TRBJ2-2, with 8 bases aligning to TRBD2. CDR3 coding DNA: TGTGCCAGCAAAAGCGGGAGGAACACCGGGGAGCTGTTTTTT. This gives the protein CASKSGRNTGELFF.